What follows describes a single TCR beta chain. The antigen is not known. This entry is derived from a study of T cell responses to AZD1222 COVID-19 vaccine. Study-wide context: Second doses that came at about 4 or about 12 weeks were put together.

Broader study findings: Among those given AZD1222, only 6 or 7 were seropositive at baseline. Donor demographics were predominantly white British with a female majority; clonal diversity may be underestimated. Repertoire sampling happened only post peak T cell response.

TCRdb's table, derived via immunoSEQ multiplex PCR, lists solely in-frame clones and lacks some. The sample records approximately 99,000 clones, about 86% being singletons. Trimming cost V 4 bases and J 12 bases, with 15 bases left between them. Germline-derived CDR1 and CDR2 are SGHRS and YFSETQ. This CDR3 has 12 residues. V is TRBV5-1 and J is TRBJ2-3; a weak D match, TRBD1 (5 bases). This clonotype was sampled from an adult in good health. Source: peripheral blood, taken on day 0 of AZD1222 vaccination. DNA for the CDR3: TGCGCCAGCAGCCTAGGGGCAGCAGCACAGTATTTT. It yields the protein CASSLGAAAQYF.